The T cell receptor beta chain described here comes from a study of blood T cell repertoires in COVID-19. This clone was seen repeatedly, ten times or more. The CDR3 consists of 13 residues. Per germline, CDR1 MNHEY and CDR2 SVGEGT. V gave up 5 bases and J gave up 4 bases, with 11 bases separating them. The assay was immunoSEQ multiplex PCR, and TCRdb's table has in-frame clones only and misses some. The sample shows a few hundred thousand clones, about 88% of them seen only once. What was sequenced was peripheral blood. This TCR was sampled from a man in his sixties with acute or convalescent COVID-19. The chain is built from TRBV6-2 or TRBV6-3 and TRBJ1-2; D remains ambiguous. CDR3 in amino acids: CASSPGIPYGYTF. CDR3 DNA sequence: TGTGCCAGCAGTCCGGGAATTCCCTATGGCTACACCTTC.